Included here is one TCR beta chain sequence, with context. This receptor's antigen is unknown. No much larger clonotype is one base removed from it; base qualities were not supplied. The data are from a study of cytomegalovirus exposure and HLA in healthy donors (dated by TCRdb to the late 2010s). Turning to the overall study: An earlier analysis of roughly 610 of the donors reported about 260 Gb of sequence data and 117 million unique TCR beta sequences obtained from around 190 million T cells. An early release that covered some 630 HLA-typed donors contained around 330 gigabases of sequencing data and some 87 million unique TCR sequences. The genetic ancestry cluster associated with self-reported Caucasian donors included about 84% of the roughly 360 genotyped donors. The study aimed to test whether cataloging public T cell receptors could reveal signatures of past pathogen exposure. Using immunosequencing, the study profiled T cell repertoires from roughly 650 subjects and related those repertoires to cytomegalovirus serostatus. Along with the roughly 670-subject first cohort, a separate validation cohort of over a hundred different subjects was used. The study combined high-throughput TCR immunosequencing, statistical association of individual TCRs with disease status, and machine learning to predict cytomegalovirus infection status. A later analysis re-examined previously published TCR beta repertoires from more than 600 donors and added high-resolution HLA genotyping to investigate patterns of TCR occurrence. The later analysis used no new phenotypic data to find candidate immune exposures, relying instead on TCR beta sequences and their occurrence across donors. An earlier analysis of around 640 of the donors used high-throughput TCR beta sequencing to judge whether each TCR beta V gene segment behaved as functional or pseudogenic. Donor age, sex, ethnicity and CMV serostatus were collected together with the repertoire data. In a later genetic analysis, genome-wide SNP genotypes for about 55% of the roughly 700 donors were used, and that subset was treated as a discovery cohort. All discovery cohort repertoires had been generated using a single sequencing platform. Both class I and class II loci were covered by HLA typing, at four-digit resolution. The number of donors typed differed by locus, with 629-630 for A, B, C, DRB1 and DQB1, more than 500 for DQA1, approximately 580 for DPA1, and approximately 470 for DPB1. Because of strong linkage in the cohort, 5 or 6 DR-DQ haplotypes were treated as single units for association and clustering. Among about 400 genotyped donors of the cohort, an average of about 240,000 unique TCR beta nucleotide sequences was sequenced per donor, of which 15% to 20% were non-productive. Study-level results and caveats: Because some donors lacked HLA typing at each locus, the association tests relied only on the typed subset. Assigning TCR associations to individual alleles was difficult when HLA alleles, especially DR and DQ, strongly co-occurred. At a false discovery rate of 0.05, a later analysis linked under 20,000 TCR beta sequences to specific HLA alleles. Across donors, most TCR sequences were observed very rarely, whereas some public TCRs were present in many individuals. In this cohort, only TCR beta chains were sequenced, and detectable features were limited by the absence of alpha or paired-chain data. The classifier was reported to diagnose cytomegalovirus status with high specificity and sensitivity in both the original and validation cohorts. The study gave a list of over 150 TCR beta chains associated with cytomegalovirus. In a later analysis, several top co-occurrence clusters were reported to appear linked to parvovirus B19, influenza, CMV and Epstein-Barr virus. CMV serostatus was the only immune exposure information available for the cohort. A later genetic analysis reported fewer N-insertions in productive TCRs among donors in an Asian-associated ancestry cluster than the approximately 670-donor mean. An association between a missense DCLRE1C variant and V-gene and J-gene trimming of TCR beta chains was found in a later genetic analysis and replicated in an independent cohort. In a later analysis, most CMV-associated TCR beta chains were found to appear HLA-restricted, with HLA associations seemingly driven largely by CMV exposure. In a later analysis, HLA-associated TCR beta chains were found to be more clonally expanded and to have lower generation probabilities than equally common non-associated chains. Three of the identified cytomegalovirus-associated TCR beta chains were confirmed in vitro to be specific for cytomegalovirus antigens. An earlier analysis of around 540 of the donors showed that most TCR beta V segments appeared in productive rearrangements either about 87% or about 30% of the time, which broadly matched IMGT annotations. According to the authors, the approach could potentially be generalized to other disease states and immunological phenotypes. A cluster of highly shared sequence variants was judged likely to represent a technical artifact of the sequencing pipeline. Sequencing depth was assumed to be roughly uniform across donors in the presence/absence analyses, though that assumption may not hold. A further reported finding was that TCR beta sequences accurately predicted the HLA-A and HLA-B alleles for most subjects in the first cohort. The earlier analysis of a few hundred of the donors excluded about 16 rarely observed V segments, including chromosome 9 orphons, because counts were too low. A later analysis found that TCR association rates varied across HLA loci, with DRB1 alleles showing the most associated TCRs and HLA-C alleles the fewest. Linkage disequilibrium might explain the correlated functional status among segregating V segments, but an unknown experimental factor could not be ruled out.

The library was produced with the immunoSEQ multiplex PCR assay. For the multiplex PCR, a mixture combining 60 forward primers for TCR Vbeta segments and 13 reverse primers for TCR Jbeta segments was used. The CDR3 region of rearranged TCR beta genes was amplified from genomic DNA by a multiplex PCR assay. The amplified TCR beta libraries were sequenced on the Illumina HiSeq System as 87-base-pair reads. Per the source publication's procedure: Across the 600 to 700 repertoires, a later analysis counted some 81 million unique TCR beta chains, roughly 11 million of which were shared by at least two donors. Raw reads were error-corrected and collapsed into unique sequences with a nearest-neighbor algorithm that merged closely related sequences to remove PCR and sequencing errors. To assign V, D and J gene segments, CDR3 sequences were aligned to IMGT reference sequences. For a sequence to be retained, a match of at least six nucleotides to both a V gene segment and a J gene segment was required. Rearrangements were classified as productive when the CDR3 lacked stop codons and remained in frame with V and J, and all other rearrangements were classified as non-productive. Following IMGT convention, CDR3 was defined as the stretch from the second conserved V-encoded cysteine up to the conserved J-encoded phenylalanine. The earlier analysis of about 620 of the donors excluded sequences that lacked an unambiguous match to a single V gene segment. An earlier analysis of several hundred of the donors called V segments functional above 56.7% productive rearrangements and segregating when the between-donor standard deviation exceeded 5%. A statistical classification framework was developed to diagnose cytomegalovirus status using the catalog of TCR beta chain sequences. V and J gene assignment, in a later analysis, came from comparing TCR nucleotide sequences with IMGT/GENE-DB human TR gene sequences. A later analysis assigned CDR3 sequences and most-parsimonious VDJ recombination scenarios with the TCRdist pipeline. A later analysis defined each TCR beta chain by its CDR3 amino acid sequence plus V-gene family, and excluded reads lacking a unique V-gene family. A later analysis removed 592 highly shared, low-generation-probability nucleotide sequences to deal with suspected cross-contamination and a sequencing artifact. In a later analysis, a clonal expansion index was calculated for each public chain from normalized within-repertoire ranks of inferred template counts. A later analysis computed generation probabilities with a VDJ recombination model fitted to out-of-frame rearrangements, and checked the results against IGoR. Hypergeometric tests were used in a later analysis to score TCR-TCR, TCR-HLA and TCR-CMV co-occurrence, with a repertoire-size bias correction applied to the TCR pairs. To estimate false discovery rates, a later analysis permuted the HLA or CMV assignments 20 times. In a later analysis, co-occurring TCRs were grouped with DBSCAN, and TCRdist sequence similarity was added when clustering was performed within HLA-allele-positive subsets. Repertoires with fewer than 30,000 or more than 120,000 public chains were left out of co-occurrence clustering, as were five repertoires with anomalous nucleotide sharing. TCRdb took this table from immuneACCESS and kept in-frame rearrangements with V and J called. Such tables lack part of the clones; where checked against another copy, unresolved V genes explain under half of the gap, and the rest is unexplained. V and J calls plus clone size are reproduced from that table; the DNA served to infer D and trimming. This sample gives about 150,000 clones in total; more than 75% of them show up just once. About 2.5% of the sample belongs to the ten largest clones.

The cohort consisted of some 730 healthy bone marrow donors. At the time of sampling, every cohort member was nominally healthy, though immune exposures that went unrecorded were likely present. The donor tested CMV seropositive, placing the donor among the 250 to 350 seropositive members of the cohort. Each donor provided a peripheral blood sample, and peripheral blood mononuclear cells were used for TCR beta sequencing. The Qiagen DNeasy Blood Extraction Kit was used to extract genomic DNA from the blood cell samples. The receptor was isolated from a man aged 25-40 years in good health and CMV-seropositive. Sample: PBMCs.

The sequenced DNA is TGTGCCAGCAGCTTAGACGGAGGCTCAAGTGCGCAGTATTTT. This encodes CASSLDGGSSAQYF. The V and J genes are TRBV7-9 and TRBJ2-3; TRBD2 is possibly the D segment (5 matching bases). V is clipped by 1 base and J by 10 bases, and the sequence between their germline boundaries is 15 bases long. According to the germline V gene (reference sequence), CDR1 reads SEHNR and CDR2 reads FQNEAQ. The CDR3 goes from the cysteine to the phenylalanine over 14 residues. The CDR3 DNA has 42 bases and is translated from base 1. Supplemented by the reference TRBV7-9 and TRBJ2-3 proteins around the CDR3, the complete variable domain is DTGVSQNPRHKITKRGQNVTFRCDPISEHNRLYWYRQTLGQGPEFLTYFQNEAQLEKSRLLSDRFSAERPKGSFSTLEIQRTEQGDSAMYLCASSLDGGSSAQYFGPGTRLTVL.